These T cell receptor beta chains were read from a single sample in a study of CD8+CD57+ T cells in acquired aplastic anemia. TCRdb itself ran the reads through MiXCR, one entry per CDR3 protein. The sample records roughly 290,000 distinct CDR3 sequences, 56% being singletons. The sequenced sample was sorted CD4+, CD8+, or CD8+CD57+ T cells (not recorded which) from PBMCs. Receptors originate from a human donor with aplastic anemia. Both conserved end residues are part of each CDR3. Each record gives: CDR3 DNA, CDR3 protein, J gene, V gene, D gene, clone size. The D gene is left open where the match is weak. Clone size appears in some rows only: once, few, many, or a class for an expanded clone.

TGCGCCAGCAGCTTGGCCGGACCAGGGTATTCACCCCTCCACTTT	CASSLAGPGYSPLHF	TRBJ1-6	TRBV5-1	NA	many
TGTGCCAGTGCCCCCAGCGGGGGGCAAGAGACCCAGTACTTC	CASAPSGGQETQYF	TRBJ2-5	TRBV19	TRBD2	NA
TGTGCCAGTAGTAGGTACAGGTCTGGCTACACCTTC	CASSRYRSGYTF	TRBJ1-2	TRBV19	NA	few
TGTGCCAGCAGACCCCCCGCTGGGGGCTACGAGCAGTACTTC	CASRPPAGGYEQYF	TRBJ2-7	TRBV6-6	NA	many
TGCGCCAGCAGCGCAACCGGGGGGGTCTCCTTCGAGCAGTACTTC	CASSATGGVSFEQYF	TRBJ2-7	TRBV5-1	TRBD2	few
TGTGCCAGCAGTGACCTTCCAGGGGGCCTTTCACCCCTCCACTTT	CASSDLPGGLSPLHF	TRBJ1-6	TRBV6-4	TRBD1	NA
TGCAGTGCTAGAGAAGGGACTCGGGGCACAGATACGCAGTATTTT	CSAREGTRGTDTQYF	TRBJ2-3	TRBV20-1	NA	NA
TGCGCCAGCAGCTTGGGCGGACAGGGCGGCTATGGCTACACCTTC	CASSLGGQGGYGYTF	TRBJ1-2	TRBV5-1	TRBD1	many
TGTGCCAGCAGCTTAATGACTAGCGGGGGATCGGATGAGCAGTTCTTC	CASSLMTSGGSDEQFF	TRBJ2-1	TRBV7-3	TRBD2	once
TGTGCCAGCAGTTTAGGGGGGACTAGCGGAGAGACCCAGTACTTC	CASSLGGTSGETQYF	TRBJ2-5	TRBV7-6	TRBD2	many
TGTGCCAGCAGTGAAGGGGGGACAGGGAGTTTCGGGGAGCTGTTTTTT	CASSEGGTGSFGELFF	TRBJ2-2	TRBV6-1	TRBD1	few
TGCGCCAGCAGCGACCCGACAGGGGGATATGGCTACACCTTC	CASSDPTGGYGYTF	TRBJ1-2	TRBV5-1	TRBD1	NA
TGTGCCAGTAGACTAAGGGACCCCGGACAGACCCAGTACTTC	CASRLRDPGQTQYF	TRBJ2-5	TRBV19	NA	NA
TGCAGTGCCCTAACAGGGGCGAACACTGAAGCTTTCTTT	CSALTGANTEAFF	TRBJ1-1	TRBV20-1	TRBD1	NA
TGCGCCATCCGTCGGACAGGGACCTTAGATGAGCAGTTCTTC	CAIRRTGTLDEQFF	TRBJ2-1	TRBV10-2	TRBD1	few
TGCAGTGCTAGTTCGAGTAATGAAAAACTGTTTTTT	CSASSSNEKLFF	TRBJ1-4	TRBV20-1	NA	NA
TGTGCCAGCAGCGTAGAGGGCGCTTACACTGAAGCTCTCTTT	CASSVEGAYTEALF	TRBJ1-1	TRBV9	NA	NA
TGCAGTGCTAGAGGGGACGGCGGCGACGAGCAGTACTTC	CSARGDGGDEQYF	TRBJ2-7	TRBV20-1	NA	NA
TGTGCCAGTAGTATAGGTGGGACTAGGCGTGGCTACACCTTC	CASSIGGTRRGYTF	TRBJ1-2	TRBV19	NA	NA
TGTGCCATCAGTGTTCAGGGATTGAACACTGAAGCTTTCTTT	CAISVQGLNTEAFF	TRBJ1-1	TRBV10-3	NA	few
TGTGCCAGCAGTGAATACTCGGAGACTGGGGGCCAGTCCGTGGTGCAGTTCTTC	CASSEYSETGGQSVVQFF	TRBJ2-1	TRBV25-1	NA	NA
TGCGCCAGCAGGCTAGCGGGAGCGGCGGAGCAAGAGACCCAGTACTTC	CASRLAGAAEQETQYF	TRBJ2-5	TRBV5-1	TRBD2	many
TGTGCCACCAGTGACAGTTCCCCCTACGGCGGCTACACCTTC	CATSDSSPYGGYTF	TRBJ1-2	TRBV24-1	NA	few
TGCAGCGTTGAAGGGGAGGAGGGTTTTAGGACTGAAGCTTTCTTT	CSVEGEEGFRTEAFF	TRBJ1-1	TRBV29-1	NA	NA
TGCAGTGCAACTCGGGACGGAAACTACGAGCAGTACTTC	CSATRDGNYEQYF	TRBJ2-7	TRBV20-1	NA	NA
TGTGCCAGCAGCAGGGCCCCGACTAGCGCCGCCGTCGAGCAGTACTTC	CASSRAPTSAAVEQYF	TRBJ2-7	TRBV7-2	TRBD2	NA
TGCAGTGGCCGCCGCTACAATGAGCAGTTCTTC	CSGRRYNEQFF	TRBJ2-1	TRBV20-1	NA	NA
TGCAGTGCTAGGCTGGAAGGGTACACCTACGAGCAGTACTTC	CSARLEGYTYEQYF	TRBJ2-7	TRBV20-1	NA	NA
TGTGCCAGCAGCTTGGGCAACACCGGGACCCAGTACTTC	CASSLGNTGTQYF	TRBJ2-5	TRBV11-2	NA	many
TGTGCCACCAGTGATTATCTGGGTGGAGGAGAGACCCAGTACTTC	CATSDYLGGGETQYF	TRBJ2-5	TRBV24-1	NA	few
TGTGCCACTCAAGGATCAGGACAGGAAGCTTTCTTT	CATQGSGQEAFF	TRBJ1-1	TRBV10-3	NA	NA
TGTGCCAGCAGTGAAAGGGGTCGGGATGAAGCTTTCTTT	CASSERGRDEAFF	TRBJ1-1	TRBV25-1	NA	NA
TGTGCCAGCAGTCTTGGCGTCGGGAGTGGCTACACCTTC	CASSLGVGSGYTF	TRBJ1-2	TRBV12-3/TRBV12-4	NA	NA
TGTGCCAGCAGTGGGGGGTCCCCTAACTATGGCTACACCTTC	CASSGGSPNYGYTF	TRBJ1-2	TRBV2	NA	NA
TGTGCCAGCAGTGCCGGGACGACCGGAAAACTGTTTTTT	CASSAGTTGKLFF	TRBJ1-4	TRBV2	NA	NA
TGTGCCAGCAGCTTAAACTTGAAACGGGCGGGGGGCCAGCCGGGCTACAATGAGCAGTTCTTC	CASSLNLKRAGGQPGYNEQFF	TRBJ2-1	TRBV7-3	TRBD2	NA
TGTGCCAGCAGCTTAACTAGCGCCACCGGGGAGCTGTTTTTT	CASSLTSATGELFF	TRBJ2-2	TRBV7-7	TRBD2	NA
TGCAGTGCTAGTTATACTAGCGGTACCTACGAGCAGTACTTC	CSASYTSGTYEQYF	TRBJ2-7	TRBV20-1	TRBD2	many
TGTGCCACCAGTGATTACGACAACACAGGAATATACAATGAGCAGTTCTTC	CATSDYDNTGIYNEQFF	TRBJ2-1	TRBV24-1	NA	NA
TGCGCCAGCAGCTCAGTAGGTGATGAGCAGTTCTTC	CASSSVGDEQFF	TRBJ2-1	TRBV4-1	NA	NA
TGTGCCAGCTGGGTCGGGGGGGTTAGCAATCAGCCCCAGCATTTT	CASWVGGVSNQPQHF	TRBJ1-5	TRBV6-1	NA	many
TGTGCCATCAGTGAGGAGTCAACTAATGAAAAACTGTTTTTT	CAISEESTNEKLFF	TRBJ1-4	TRBV10-3	NA	NA
NA	CASSFYICSATRGSTDTQYF	TRBJ2-3	TRBV7-6	NA	NA
TGTGCCATCAGTGTAGGACTAGCGGGGCAGGCCTACGAGCAGTACTTC	CAISVGLAGQAYEQYF	TRBJ2-7	TRBV10-3	TRBD2	NA
TGCAGCGCCGGCGAGGGCGGGAGAGACCACAATGAGCAGTTCTTC	CSAGEGGRDHNEQFF	TRBJ2-1	TRBV20-1	TRBD2	NA
TGTGCCAGCAGCTTAAGTGCAGGGGCGATCAGGGGCAATCAGCCCCAGCATTTT	CASSLSAGAIRGNQPQHF	TRBJ1-5	TRBV7-9	NA	once